A single sample is the source of the 29 T cell receptor beta chains below, sequenced in a study of shared clonotypes between healthy human individuals. TCRdb keeps only in-frame clones here, not all; method: immunoSEQ multiplex PCR. The repertoire consists of around 95,000 clones, with roughly two thirds occurring once and the leading ten covering about 45%. Sequencing used memory CD8+ T cells sorted from blood. Specified subset: CD45RO+ cells pooled with CCR7-negative TemRA cells. The receptors were gathered from a man aged 25-45 years in good health.

This clone was found once. The J gene is TRBJ1-5, the V gene TRBV2; perhaps TRBD1 as D (5 bases). This CDR3 spans 15 amino acids. Trimming stripped 7 bases from V and 2 bases from J, with 15 bases between. The germline V gene encodes CDR1 SNHLY and CDR2 FYNNEI. Here the CDR3 DNA reads TGTGCCAGCACCGGGGACGCCTGGGGCAATCAGCCCCAGCATTTT. Encoded protein: CASTGDAWGNQPQHF.

V and J are TRBV9 and TRBJ2-7; D call uncertain. Germline-derived CDR1 and CDR2 are SGDLS and YYNGEE. This CDR3 comprises 14 residues. Trimming shortened V by 0 bases and J by 5 bases, and 12 bases separated the two germline ends. In DNA, the CDR3 is TGTGCCAGCAGCGTAGTGGATCCGGTCAACGAGCAGTACTTC. Its protein product is CASSVVDPVNEQYF.

Remarks on this clone: Other DNA sequences in the sample encode the same CDR3. The chain employs TRBV7-8 and TRBJ2-1; unclear D gene. The V end lost 5 bases, the J end lost 0 bases, and 11 bases lay between the germline ends. This CDR3 spans 15 amino acids. Germline loops: CDR1 SGHVS, CDR2 FQNEAQ. Written as DNA, the CDR3 is TGTGCCAGCAGCCTCGGACCAAGCTCCTACAATGAGCAGTTCTTC. It codes for CASSLGPSSYNEQFF.

The chain uses TRBV5-1 and TRBJ2-7; D not resolved. Deletions cut 4 bases from V and 3 bases from J, with 11 bases between. Germline V lookup: CDR1 SGHRS, CDR2 YFSETQ. There are 13 residues in the CDR3. The CDR3 protein is CASSIRTDYEQYF. CDR3 nucleotide sequence: TGCGCCAGCAGCATACGAACCGACTACGAGCAGTACTTC.

The chain is built from TRBV10-3 and TRBJ2-2, with 11 bases lining up with TRBD1. Germline CDR1 reads ENHRY; CDR2 reads SYGVKD. J was trimmed by 6 bases and V by 8 bases; bases with no gene match: 5. The CDR3 spans 14 residues. CDR3 bases: TGTGCCATCTCCCGGGACAGGGGGGCCGGGGAGCTGTTTTTT. This encodes CAISRDRGAGELFF.

This chain joins TRBV6-1 and TRBJ2-2; D may be TRBD1 (6 bases). The V gene lost 11 bases and the J gene lost 4 bases, with 14 bases spanning the gap. The CDR3 runs 13 residues. Germline V gene lookup returns CDR1 MNHNS and CDR2 SASEGT. CDR3 in DNA: TGTGCCTCCCAGGGGCATACCACCGGGGAGCTGTTTTTT. Its translation is CASQGHTTGELFF.

This chain uses TRBV4-2 with TRBJ2-1, with TRBD2 matching over 14 bases. The CDR3 spans 14 residues. The V gene end was trimmed by 4 bases and the J gene end by 9 bases; junction bases not matched to a gene: 2. Per the germline V gene, CDR1 is LGHNA and CDR2 is YNFKEQ. As DNA, the CDR3 is TGTGCCAGCAGCCCGGGACTAGCGGGAGTTGAGCAGTTCTTC. This gives the protein CASSPGLAGVEQFF.

About this clone: The same CDR3 can be traced to other DNA sequences in this sample. This chain connects TRBV7-9 to TRBJ2-7; D ambiguous. This CDR3 spans 13 amino acids. Germline assignment: CDR1 SEHNR and CDR2 FQNEAQ (reference sequence). Between the trimmed V and J ends, which lost 3 bases and 0 bases, there was a span of 6 bases. The CDR3 reads CASSLSSSYEQYF. As DNA, the CDR3 is TGTGCCAGCAGCTTGAGTAGCTCCTACGAGCAGTACTTC. The whole variable domain, filled in from reference TRBV7-9 and TRBJ2-7, reads DTGVSQNPRHKITKRGQNVTFRCDPISEHNRLYWYRQTLGQGPEFLTYFQNEAQLEKSRLLSDRFSAERPKGSFSTLEIQRTEQGDSAMYLCASSLSSSYEQYFGPGTRLTVT.

The chain recombines TRBV7-8 with TRBJ2-5; the D is unclear. V was clipped by 5 bases and J by 9 bases, with 19 bases between them. Germline CDR1 SGHVS, CDR2 FQNEAQ. The CDR3 is 14 amino acids. Here the CDR3 reads CASSPIAWVRAQYF. CDR3 DNA: TGTGCCAGCAGCCCAATTGCGTGGGTCCGGGCCCAGTACTTC.

The chain couples TRBV30 to TRBJ1-5; a weak D match, TRBD1 (6 bases). V was pared by 0 bases and J by 4 bases, with 13 bases between. Germline-derived CDR1 and CDR2 are GTSNPN and SVGIG (reference sequence). This CDR3 comprises 15 residues. In DNA form, the CDR3 reads TGTGCCTGGAGTGTACAGGGTTCGTTGAATCAGCCCCAGCATTTT. It encodes CAWSVQGSLNQPQHF.

The CDR3 here is CASSVGRGYTDTQYF. In DNA, the CDR3 is TGTGCCAGCAGCGTAGGACGTGGCTACACAGATACGCAGTATTTT. The V call is TRBV9, the J call TRBJ2-3; D is unresolved. V lost 0 bases, J lost 2 bases, and 10 bases lay in between. The CDR3 length is 15 residues. CDR1 is SGDLS and CDR2 is YYNGEE in the germline V gene.

V gene TRBV7-8 combines with J gene TRBJ2-5; D is perhaps TRBD1 (7 bases). CDR3 length: 14 amino acids. CDR1 is SGHVS, CDR2 FQNEAQ, per germline. With 8 bases removed from V and 5 bases from J, the gap between germline ends came to 18 bases. CDR3 protein: CASSGGWARETQYF. The DNA for the CDR3 is TGTGCCAGCTCAGGGGGGTGGGCGAGGGAGACCCAGTACTTC.

J is TRBJ2-1 and V is TRBV27; 8 bases are shared with TRBD1. The CDR3 totals 15 residues. CDR1 and CDR2 (germline): MNHEY, SMNVEV (reference sequence). J gave up 5 bases and V 5 bases, and 8 bases lay outside the gene matches. CDR3 sequence reads: CASSTPWTGNNEQFF. DNA of the CDR3: TGTGCCAGCAGTACCCCCTGGACAGGGAACAATGAGCAGTTCTTC.

V is TRBV4-2 and J is TRBJ2-6; possible D gene TRBD1, 5 bases. This CDR3 contains 18 residues. The germline V gene has CDR1 LGHNA and CDR2 YNFKEQ. The germline V and J ends were trimmed by 5 bases and 5 bases, with 22 bases remaining between them. Here the CDR3 reads CASSSVCKGQSRANVLTF. The CDR3 DNA follows: TGTGCCAGCAGCTCCGTATGCAAAGGACAAAGTCGGGCCAACGTCCTGACTTTC.

With regard to this clone: This probably arose from a read error, given a far larger clone one base away. The CDR3 sequence: CASSDSSGSYNEQFF. CDR3 DNA sequence: TGTGCCAGCAGTGACTCTAGCGGGAGTTACAATGAGCAGTTCTTC. The V call is TRBV6-5, the J call TRBJ2-1; 10 bases match TRBD2. This CDR3 is built from 15 residues. Germline V CDR1 and CDR2: MNHEY, SVGAGI.

Comments on this clone: The sample has other DNA sequences that encode this CDR3 too. The V call is TRBV27, the J call TRBJ2-1, with D unclear. The V end was cut by 2 bases, the J end by 8 bases, with 7 bases between. Looked up from germline, CDR1 is MNHEY and CDR2 is SMNVEV (reference sequence). This CDR3 contains 12 residues. This CDR3 is CASSLLGDEQFF. The DNA of the CDR3 is TGTGCCAGCAGTTTACTGGGCGATGAGCAGTTCTTC.

This clone was observed at least ten times. The J gene is TRBJ2-7, the V gene TRBV28; D remains ambiguous. V shed 7 bases and J shed 3 bases, with 7 bases lying between them. CDR3 size: 11 residues. From germline, CDR1 is MDHEN and CDR2 SYDVKM. The CDR3 nucleotides read TGTGCCAGCACGGGCGTCTACGAGCAGTACTTC. It specifies CASTGVYEQYF.

The chain employs TRBV7-9 and TRBJ2-1; tentative D call: TRBD1 (6 bases). Germline CDR1 is SEHNR and CDR2 is FQNEAQ (reference sequence). This CDR3 has 15 residues. V was pared by 5 bases and J by 2 bases, with 13 bases between. This chain's CDR3 is CASSPKDSTYNEQFF. CDR3 coding DNA: TGTGCCAGCAGCCCAAAGGACAGTACCTACAATGAGCAGTTCTTC. Full variable domain (rest looked up from reference TRBV7-9 and TRBJ2-1): DTGVSQNPRHKITKRGQNVTFRCDPISEHNRLYWYRQTLGQGPEFLTYFQNEAQLEKSRLLSDRFSAERPKGSFSTLEIQRTEQGDSAMYLCASSPKDSTYNEQFFGPGTRLTVL.

V and J are TRBV28 and TRBJ2-7; tentatively, D is TRBD1 or TRBD2 (5 bases each). Trimming cost V 8 bases and J 2 bases, with 10 bases left between them. This CDR3 is built from 12 residues. The germline CDR1 and CDR2 sequences are MDHEN and SYDVKM. CDR3 sequence reads: CASGDGAYEQYF. The CDR3 DNA reads TGTGCCAGCGGGGACGGTGCCTACGAGCAGTACTTC.

This clone was detected only a few times. The rearrangement uses TRBV5-1 and TRBJ2-3; 8 bases map to TRBD2. J was trimmed by 11 bases and V by 0 bases; bases with no gene match: 14. Germline V gene lookup returns CDR1 SGHRS and CDR2 YFSETQ. The CDR3 consists of 16 residues. CDR3 coding DNA: TGCGCCAGCAGCTTGGTTAGCGGGACTACGGGGGTGAAGCAGTATTTT. Translated: CASSLVSGTTGVKQYF.

The chain couples TRBV6-6 to TRBJ2-1, with 7 bases matching TRBD2. Germline values: CDR1 MNHNY, CDR2 SVGAGI (reference sequence). With V trimmed by 7 bases and J by 0 bases, 9 bases remained unmatched. The CDR3 runs to 16 residues. The CDR3 sequence: CASILSSGGSYNEQFF. The DNA for the CDR3 is TGTGCCAGCATTCTATCTAGCGGCGGCTCCTACAATGAGCAGTTCTTC.

The chain is built from TRBV5-1 and TRBJ2-7, with 13 bases matching TRBD2. CDR1 and CDR2 from the germline V gene are SGHRS and YFSETQ. The trim removed 4 bases at V and 2 bases at J, leaving 6 bases unmatched. The CDR3 loop spans 16 amino acids. The CDR3 protein is CASSPSLAGGPYEQYF. The CDR3 DNA reads TGCGCCAGCAGCCCCTCACTAGCGGGAGGGCCCTACGAGCAGTACTTC.

This clone was seen more than once but under ten times. The chain is built from TRBV5-4 and TRBJ1-2; maybe TRBD1 (6 bases). The CDR3 covers 15 residues. The V gene's germline CDR1 is SGHNT and CDR2 YYREEE (reference sequence). V lost 4 bases and J lost 4, with 17 bases in between. In nucleotides, the CDR3 is TGTGCCAGCAGCATGGACAGCGTCACTACCTATGGCTACACCTTC. It encodes CASSMDSVTTYGYTF.

This clone was seen a handful of times. In DNA, the CDR3 is TGTGCCAGCAGTAACAGGGTCTCCGAGCAGTACTTC. Amino acids: CASSNRVSEQYF. This chain uses TRBV6-5 with TRBJ2-7; the D gene is possibly TRBD1 (6 bases). Germline V CDR1 and CDR2: MNHEY, SVGAGI. V was trimmed by 5 bases and J by 6 bases, leaving 11 bases between them. CDR3 length: 12 residues.

The rearrangement links TRBV5-1 to TRBJ2-1; 10 bases line up with TRBD2. CDR3 length: 16 residues. Germline V lookup: CDR1 SGHRS, CDR2 YFSETQ. The V segment lost 5 bases and the J segment 6 bases; nucleotides outside the gene matches: 11. The CDR3 DNA reads as TGCGCCAGCAGGGAGCCAGGACTAGCGGCCTCCAATGAGCAGTTCTTC. This translates into CASREPGLAASNEQFF.

This chain uses TRBV9 with TRBJ2-1; D uncertain. The CDR3 spans 13 residues. V gave up 3 bases and J gave up 8 bases, with 12 bases separating them. CDR1 and CDR2 from the germline V gene are SGDLS and YYNGEE. The CDR3 DNA reads TGTGCCAGCAGCGATAGACTCGTCGATGAGCAGTTCTTC. Translated, it gives CASSDRLVDEQFF. The entire variable domain, with the rest obtained from reference TRBV9 and TRBJ2-1, is as follows: DSGVTQTPKHLITATGQRVTLRCSPRSGDLSVYWYQQSLDQGLQFLIQYYNGEERAKGNILERFSAQQFPDLHSELNLSSLELGDSALYFCASSDRLVDEQFFGPGTRLTVL.

The chain uses TRBV19 and TRBJ2-6; D may be TRBD2 (6 bases). Germline V lookup: CDR1 LNHDA, CDR2 SQIVND (reference sequence). CDR3 length: 17 residues. Trimming took off 9 bases at V and 0 bases at J, with 18 bases between the two ends. The CDR3 DNA reads TGTGCCAGCCTCCGGGACGGGAGTTACTCTGGGGCCAACGTCCTGACTTTC. Its protein is CASLRDGSYSGANVLTF.

V usage is TRBV6-5 and J usage is TRBJ2-5; 7 bases fit TRBD1. The J call could be wrong; TRBJ2-7 is a better fit for the DNA end. Germline V CDR1 and CDR2: MNHEY, SVGAGI. The CDR3 has 15 residues. The CDR3 DNA reads as TGTGCCAGCAGTTACTCGACTGCAGGGGGCTACGAGCAGTACTTC. Its protein product is CASSYSTAGGYEQYF.

This clone turned up a few times. The V call is TRBV7-9, the J call TRBJ2-2; TRBD2 matches at 11 bases. The CDR3 sequence is 17 residues long. V gave up 3 bases and J gave up 3 bases; unmatched junction bases: 6. Germline V gene lookup returns CDR1 SEHNR and CDR2 FQNEAQ (reference sequence). CDR3 amino acids: CASSLLSGRADTGELFF. DNA for the CDR3: TGTGCCAGCAGCTTGCTTAGCGGGAGGGCCGACACCGGGGAGCTGTTTTTT.